The TCR beta chain described here comes from a study of T cells after yellow fever vaccination. About the study: SMART-Seq v4 Ultra Low Input prepared the low-cell-number fractions. The study, taken as a whole, reports: Boosting was followed by the reappearance of most primary-vaccination clones (roughly 95% CD4, more than 70% CD8).

V lost 7 bases, J lost 5 bases, and 20 bases lay in between. The CDR3 runs to 15 residues. CDR1 is SQVTM and CDR2 is ANQGSEA in the germline V gene. Making TCR cDNA involved 5'RACE template switching, which added UMIs and a universal primer site. MiXCR, run by TCRdb on the 5' RACE reads, gives a single entry per CDR3 protein. The table records about 310,000 distinct CDR3 sequences, around 4% of them present only once. About this clonotype itself: The antigen is unknown.

This receptor was identified in a man aged 18 to 29 who received the YFV17D yellow fever vaccine. The rearrangement links TRBV29-1 to TRBJ2-2, with D possibly TRBD2 on 6 matching bases. The sequences come from PBMCs, collected on the day of the yellow fever booster vaccination. The CDR3 loop reads CSAQPTGEETGELFF. The CDR3 DNA sequence: TGCAGCGCTCAACCCACCGGGGAGGAGACCGGGGAGCTGTTTTTT.